This is a list of T cell receptor beta chains from one sample in a study of identical twins. One entry per CDR3 protein results from TCRdb running MiXCR on the 5' RACE reads. The top ten clones hold around 0.4% of a sample with 510,000 or so distinct CDR3 sequences, roughly 15% of them seen once. The same data also contributed to another study, on yellow fever vaccine responses in identical twins.

Material: CD4+ T cells sorted from blood. The receptors stem from a woman between 18 and 29 years old in good health. Each CDR3 is given with its conserved first and last residue. Fields, in order: J gene, D gene, clone size, V gene, CDR3 protein, CDR3 DNA. D genes are given only for firm matches. Some rows mark clone size as missing; the rest say once, few, many or name a class of expanded clone.

>TRBJ2-2|-|-|TRBV24-1
CATRDLNTGELFF
TGTGCCACCAGGGACCTGAACACCGGGGAGCTGTTTTTT
>TRBJ2-5|-|-|TRBV28
CASSFLGAGDPSGYF
TGTGCCAGCAGTTTTCTAGGGGCCGGCGACCCCTCGGGGTACTTC
>TRBJ2-2|-|few|TRBV29-1
CSATRSGGDTGELFF
TGCAGCGCAACAAGATCGGGTGGGGACACCGGGGAGCTGTTTTTT
>TRBJ2-3|-|-|TRBV7-8
CASSLPSAGRAEKEDTQYF
TGTGCCAGCAGCTTACCCTCAGCCGGGAGAGCCGAAAAGGAAGATACGCAGTATTTT
>TRBJ2-1|TRBD1|few|TRBV5-1
CASSRDSSSYNEQFF
TGCGCCAGCAGCCGGGACAGCAGCTCCTACAATGAGCAGTTCTTC
>TRBJ1-1|TRBD1|many|TRBV6-1
CASRLGQGTFVAFF
TGTGCCAGCAGGCTGGGACAGGGAACATTCGTAGCTTTCTTT
>TRBJ2-5|-|few|TRBV12-3/TRBV12-4
CASRQGVSAQYF
TGTGCCAGCAGACAGGGTGTTAGCGCCCAGTACTTC
>TRBJ2-1|-|-|TRBV10-3
CAISESAFVQIYYNEQFF
TGTGCCATCAGTGAGTCCGCTTTCGTACAGATCTACTACAATGAGCAGTTCTTC
>TRBJ2-3|-|once|TRBV24-1
CAASDLLVYSDYGGGTDTQYF
TGTGCCGCCAGTGATTTATTAGTATATTCGGACTACGGGGGCGGCACAGATACGCAGTATTTT
>TRBJ1-1|-|-|TRBV6-1
CASRDRDTRNTEAFF
TGTGCCAGCAGAGACCGGGACACCCGAAACACTGAAGCTTTCTTT
>TRBJ2-3|-|many|TRBV12-3/TRBV12-4
CASSFSSRVYFASGTDTQYF
TGTGCCAGCAGTTTTTCGTCCAGGGTATACTTCGCCTCGGGCACAGATACGCAGTATTTT
>TRBJ2-3|-|few|TRBV10-3
CAIRTEDTQYF
TGTGCCATCAGGACGGAGGATACGCAGTATTTT
>TRBJ2-2|-|-|TRBV20-1
CSAAGRGRATGELFF
TGCAGTGCTGCAGGGAGGGGGCGCGCCACCGGGGAGCTGTTTTTT
>TRBJ2-5|TRBD1|-|TRBV5-1
CASSTGQYQETQYF
TGCGCCAGCAGTACGGGACAGTACCAAGAGACCCAGTACTTC
>TRBJ2-7|TRBD2|-|TRBV28
CASSSRDSPWTSGPSYEQYF
TGTGCCAGCAGTTCGCGGGACAGCCCTTGGACTAGCGGGCCCTCCTACGAGCAGTACTTC
>TRBJ2-1|-|many|TRBV2
CASRMDSLSNNEQFF
TGTGCCAGCAGGATGGACAGCCTGTCGAATAATGAGCAGTTCTTC
>TRBJ2-5|-|-|TRBV20-1
CSAGVGQETQYF
TGCAGTGCCGGGGTGGGACAAGAGACCCAGTACTTC
>TRBJ2-2|-|few|TRBV9
CASSRVQGGTGELFF
TGTGCCAGCAGCCGGGTACAGGGAGGGACCGGGGAGCTGTTTTTT
>TRBJ1-2|-|few|TRBV27
CASRTVEANYGYTF
TGTGCCAGCAGAACAGTGGAAGCTAACTATGGCTACACCTTC
>TRBJ1-1|-|few|TRBV24-1
CATSDLSGDEAFF
TGTGCCACCAGTGATTTGTCAGGAGATGAAGCTTTCTTT
>TRBJ2-1|TRBD2|-|TRBV6-2/TRBV6-3
CASSYSRGDSNEQFF
TGTGCCAGCAGTTACTCCCGGGGGGATAGCAATGAGCAGTTCTTC
>TRBJ1-5|TRBD1|-|TRBV20-1
CSASTGDNQPQHF
TGCAGTGCTTCGACAGGGGACAATCAGCCCCAGCATTTT
>TRBJ1-5|-|few|TRBV20-1
CSARDMGQRYLGSNQPQHF
TGCAGTGCTAGAGATATGGGACAACGGTATTTGGGTAGCAATCAGCCCCAGCATTTT
>TRBJ1-5|TRBD1|-|TRBV20-1
CSASKGQGYQPQHF
TGCAGTGCATCTAAGGGACAGGGTTATCAGCCCCAGCATTTT
>TRBJ2-7|-|few|TRBV15
CATSRDQLFSYEQYF
TGTGCCACCAGCAGAGATCAGCTGTTCTCCTACGAGCAGTACTTC